This T cell receptor beta chain comes out of a study of T-cell reconstitution after alpha-beta-depleted transplantation in children. Unique molecular identifiers were incorporated during preparation of the TCRbeta library. From the PCR reads, TCRdb called clonotypes with MiXCR, one entry per CDR3 protein. The sample has around 360,000 distinct CDR3 sequences, around 10% seen once. With 6 bases clipped from V and 3 bases from J, the junction kept 8 bases outside the gene matches. The CDR3 runs to 14 residues. This clonotype was detected only a few times. Sequences were derived from PBMCs from the stem cell graft donor, sampled from the stem cell graft. The chain recombines TRBV12-3 or TRBV12-4 with TRBJ2-7; 7 positions agree with TRBD1. This TCR derives from a human donor who donated a stem cell graft to a child with acute lymphoblastic leukemia. DNA for the CDR3: TGTGCCAGCAGGCCTCTGACAGGGAACTACGAGCAGTACTTC. Translation gives CASRPLTGNYEQYF.